These T cell receptor beta chains were read from a single sample in a study of blood T cell repertoires in COVID-19. The method was immunoSEQ multiplex PCR; TCRdb's version includes in-frame clones alone and lacks a portion of them. The table has roughly 250,000 clones, about nine tenths seen once. The sample comprised PBMCs or T cells enriched from blood (not recorded which). The receptors come from a human donor in a cohort exposed to, infected with or recovered from COVID-19 (not recorded which). The donor label of this sample is uncertain. Each CDR3 is given with its conserved first and last residue. A D gene is named only where the DNA matches it firmly. Part of the rows lack a size; the others show once, few, many or a class for expanded clones.

-,TRBD2,TRBJ2-5,TRBV4-1,TGCGCCAGCAGCCAAGAGTCCGCGGGGGGGCCTGAAGAGACCCAGTACTTC,CASSQESAGGPEETQYF
few,TRBD1,TRBJ1-6,TRBV7-2,TGTGCCAGCAGCCAGGGACAGGGGATTTCACCCCTCCACTTT,CASSQGQGISPLHF
-,TRBD1,TRBJ1-1,TRBV11-2,TGTGCCAGCAGCTTGTCGGGACAGCCGAACACTGAAGCTTTCTTT,CASSLSGQPNTEAFF
-,-,TRBJ1-2,TRBV4-3,TGCGCCAGCAGCCAAGATCCAGGGAGGGGTGGCTACACCTTC,CASSQDPGRGGYTF
-,-,TRBJ1-3,TRBV21-1,TGTGCCAGCAGCAAAGCGAAAAAGGGGCCTGGCTCTGGAAACACCATATATTTT,CASSKAKKGPGSGNTIYF
-,-,TRBJ2-5,TRBV5-1,TGCGCCAGCAGCTATTCGATCGGACTTATGGGGGAGACCCAGTACTTC,CASSYSIGLMGETQYF
-,TRBD1,TRBJ1-3,TRBV9,TGTGCCAGCAGCACACAGGGGGCGCTTGGAAACACCATATATTTT,CASSTQGALGNTIYF
-,TRBD2,TRBJ2-2,TRBV7-2,TGTGCCAGCAACTGGGGGGGCGGGGAGCTGTTTTTT,CASNWGGGELFF
once,-,TRBJ2-7,TRBV3-1/TRBV3-2,TGTGCCAGCAGCCCACCGGGACATTCTTCCGAGCAGTACTTC,CASSPPGHSSEQYF
-,TRBD1,TRBJ2-1,TRBV30,TGTGCCTGGAGTGCCGGGACAGGGCGTAATGAGCAGTTCTTC,CAWSAGTGRNEQFF
-,TRBD2,TRBJ2-3,TRBV5-4,TGTGCCAGCAGCTTTGATCTAGCGGGGAGCACAGATACGCAGTATTTT,CASSFDLAGSTDTQYF
once,TRBD1,TRBJ1-2,TRBV4-1,TGCGCCAGCAGCCAAGAGGAATCAGGACAGGTCTATGGCTACACCTTC,CASSQEESGQVYGYTF
-,-,TRBJ1-1,TRBV5-4,TGTGCCGGGAGGAGGCAGCCGAACACTGAAGCTTTCTTT,CAGRRQPNTEAFF
-,TRBD2,TRBJ2-1,TRBV7-2,TGTGCCAGCAGCGTCACTAGCGGGGGGCTTCCAGGCGGTGAGCAGTTCTTC,CASSVTSGGLPGGEQFF
-,-,TRBJ2-5,TRBV20-1,TGCAGTGCTAGTCAGCTTACAGCCCAGGAGACCCAGTACTTC,CSASQLTAQETQYF
-,-,TRBJ1-4,TRBV11-2,TGTGCCAGCAGCTTCGCACAGGGACGAGAAAAACTGTTTTTT,CASSFAQGREKLFF